Shown below are 9 T cell receptor beta chains from a single sample sequenced in a study of blood T cell repertoires in COVID-19. Using immunoSEQ multiplex PCR, the repertoire was profiled, and TCRdb retains in-frame clones only, with some absent. The sample carries about 210,000 clones, roughly 86% recorded once. Sequencing was carried out using peripheral blood. The source is a woman aged 40 to 55 with acute or convalescent COVID-19.

The genes are TRBV5-1 and TRBJ2-1, with 10 bases that match TRBD1. The V gene end was trimmed by 7 bases and the J gene end by 4 bases; junction bases not matched to a gene: 5. In germline, CDR1 is SGHRS, CDR2 YFSETQ. This CDR3 has 14 residues. The CDR3 protein is CASGQGGWYNEQFF. The DNA of the CDR3 is TGCGCCAGCGGACAGGGGGGTTGGTACAATGAGCAGTTCTTC.

The J gene is TRBJ2-2, the V gene TRBV11-3; the match to TRBD2 covers 7 bases. With V trimmed by 5 bases and J by 4 bases, 4 bases remained unmatched. The CDR3 totals 14 residues. The germline V gene has CDR1 SGHNT and CDR2 YENEEA. CDR3 region: CASSPRGGTGELFF. In DNA form, the CDR3 reads TGTGCCAGCAGCCCGCGCGGGGGCACCGGGGAGCTGTTTTTT.

This rearrangement joins TRBV19 to TRBJ2-7; the match to TRBD2 covers 8 bases. V shed 7 bases, J shed 0 bases, and the junction held 20 bases outside the gene matches. The CDR3 has 19 amino acids. The germline CDR1 and CDR2 sequences are LNHDA and SQIVND (reference sequence). CDR3: CASKPGGLAIYSSSYEQYF. As DNA, the CDR3 is TGTGCCAGTAAGCCAGGCGGACTAGCCATTTATTCGAGCTCCTACGAGCAGTACTTC.

V and J are TRBV19 and TRBJ1-6, with 11 bases identical to TRBD1. CDR3 length: 15 residues. In germline, CDR1 is LNHDA, CDR2 SQIVND (reference sequence). J lost 10 bases, V lost 6 bases, and 8 bases had no gene match. As DNA, the CDR3 is TGTGCCAGTAGAACGGACGGGACAGGGGGATCACCCCTCCACTTT. It translates to CASRTDGTGGSPLHF.

CDR3 in amino acids: CASSLSAGGGNEQFF. The CDR3 region has the DNA TGTGCCAGCAGCTTATCAGCGGGAGGGGGTAATGAGCAGTTCTTC. The chain joins TRBV11-2 to TRBJ2-1; 10 bases fit TRBD2. V lost 2 bases, J lost 7 bases, and 5 bases stayed unmatched. Germline V gene sequence: CDR1 SGHAT, CDR2 FQNNGV. The CDR3 is made up of 15 amino acids.

This clone was detected only a few times. This chain links TRBV27 with TRBJ1-1; tentatively, D is TRBD1 (5 bases). Germline CDR1 reads MNHEY; CDR2 reads SMNVEV (reference sequence). The V and J ends lost 5 bases and 0 bases respectively, with 10 bases between them. CDR3 length: 14 amino acids. CDR3 in amino acids: CASSPSRVNTEAFF. The CDR3 DNA reads as TGTGCCAGCAGTCCCTCCAGGGTGAACACTGAAGCTTTCTTT.

This clone has only one observation. The chain has TRBV19 and TRBJ1-6; no clear D. CDR3 size: 15 residues. Trimming took off 5 bases at V and 10 bases at J, with 18 bases between the two ends. The V gene's germline CDR1 is LNHDA and CDR2 SQIVND (reference sequence). CDR3 sequence reads: CASSPRQDGSSPLHF. The CDR3 nucleotides read TGTGCCAGTAGTCCGCGACAAGACGGCTCATCACCCCTCCACTTT.

The chain couples TRBV3-1 (or the pseudogene TRBV3-2) to TRBJ2-2, with 9 bases matching TRBD1. Germline V gene data show CDR1 as LGHDT and CDR2 as YNNKEL (reference sequence). V trimming: 1 base; J trimming: 4 bases; junction bases outside the gene matches: 4. This CDR3 region has 16 residues. CDR3 amino acids: CASSQAKTGGTGELFF. As DNA, the CDR3 is TGTGCCAGCAGCCAAGCGAAGACAGGGGGCACCGGGGAGCTGTTTTTT.

CDR3 sequence: CAWSVPVGAINEKLFF. The CDR3 DNA is TGTGCCTGGAGTGTACCGGTAGGGGCCATTAATGAAAAACTGTTTTTT. The V gene is TRBV30, the J gene TRBJ1-4; maybe TRBD1 (5 bases). This CDR3 spans 16 amino acids. Per the germline V gene, CDR1 is GTSNPN and CDR2 is SVGIG (reference sequence). V was clipped by 0 bases and J by 4 bases, with 15 bases between them.